This T cell receptor (beta chain) was recovered during a study of blood T cell repertoires in COVID-19. As for the study in general: Material from acute and convalescent COVID-19 was sourced from the United States, Italy and Spain. The analysed material was cDNA or gDNA that came from T cells, B-cell-depleted T cells, or PBMCs.

Exposed enrollees encountered a COVID-19 case at some point within 2 weeks before study entry. CDR3 length equals 14 residues. CDR1 MNHEY and CDR2 SVGAGI come from the germline V gene. Trimming shortened V by 6 bases and J by 3 bases, and 15 bases separated the two germline ends. Some clones are missing from TCRdb's copy, which holds only in-frame ones; the method was immunoSEQ multiplex PCR. Of about 150,000 clones detected, 65% to 85% appear once; the ten largest clones hold under 7%. This chain connects TRBV6-5 to TRBJ2-7; D might be TRBD1 (5 bases). This sequence originates from a woman aged 45-59 years who had been exposed to COVID-19. Sequencing used PBMCs or T cells enriched from blood (not recorded which). The CDR3 region is CASRMAGIGYEQYF. CDR3 nucleotide sequence: TGTGCCAGCAGGATGGCAGGGATCGGCTACGAGCAGTACTTC.